Shown below are 13 T cell receptor beta chains from a single sample sequenced in a study of post-analysis software for immune sequencing data (dated by TCRdb to between 2014 and 2017). Paper-wide results and their limitations: A handful of TRBV segments, including TRBV5-6, TRBV5-1 and TRBV20-1, were significantly more frequent in patients than controls.

Library construction relied on PCR. Sequencing instrument: Illumina HiSeq 2500. To reduce PCR and sequencing biases, unique molecular identifiers were built into the TCR beta cDNA libraries. In TCRdb, the public reads were trimmed at Q25 with fastp and aligned with MiXCR, with productive beta chains retained. Identical CDR3 protein sequences are pooled into one entry, listed with their most common genes and DNA. The sample profile shows hundreds of thousands of distinct CDR3 sequences; around a third of them were found once. The ten top clones hold roughly 12% of the sample. No antigen has been identified for these receptors. Input material: blood. Receptors were obtained from a girl under 18 with multiple sclerosis.

This clonotype was seen a few times. The chain uses TRBV12-3 or TRBV12-4 and TRBJ1-2; possible D gene TRBD1, 5 bases. This CDR3 spans 14 amino acids. Deletions cut 1 base from V and 5 bases from J, with 11 bases between. The CDR3 bases are TGTGCCAGCAGTTTAGAGGGGTCGGAATATGGCTACACCTTC. Translating it yields CASSLEGSEYGYTF.

The gene calls are TRBV29-1 and TRBJ1-2; D perhaps matches TRBD1 (6 bases). V was clipped by 3 bases and J by 0 bases, with 8 bases between them. This CDR3 region has 13 residues. CDR1 and CDR2 from the germline V gene are SQVTM and ANQGSEA. The CDR3 bases are TGCAGCGTTGAGGCAGGGGCTAACTATGGCTACACCTTC. Translated: CSVEAGANYGYTF.

This clonotype has more than one count but fewer than ten. The rearrangement uses TRBV7-2 and TRBJ2-1, with 7 bases identical to TRBD2. Trimming cost V 3 bases and J 0 bases; bases outside gene matches: 5. Germline CDR1 and CDR2: SGHTA and FQGNSA. The CDR3 has 16 amino acids. CDR3 sequence: CASSLWGGSSYNEQFF. DNA of the CDR3: TGTGCCAGCAGCTTGTGGGGCGGGAGCTCCTACAATGAGCAGTTCTTC. Full variable domain (outside the CDR3, taken from reference TRBV7-2 and TRBJ2-1): GAGVSQSPSNKVTEKGKDVELRCDPISGHTALYWYRQSLGQGLEFLIYFQGNSAPDKSGLPSDRFSAERTGGSVSTLTIQRTQQEDSAVYLCASSLWGGSSYNEQFFGPGTRLTVL.

The V gene is TRBV20-1, the J gene TRBJ2-4, with 7 bases fitting TRBD2. The CDR3 contains 18 residues. Germline V gives CDR1 DFQATT, CDR2 SNEGSKA (reference sequence). Trimming removed 6 bases from V and 3 bases from J; junction bases left unmatched: 20. DNA for the CDR3: TGCAGTGCCGCCCGTGACGCTAGCGGATCAAGAGGCAAAAACATTCAGTACTTC. Translation: CSAARDASGSRGKNIQYF.

J is TRBJ2-7 and V is TRBV6-1; TRBD1 matches 7 bases. The CDR3 is 14 amino acids. Germline-derived CDR1 and CDR2 are MNHNS and SASEGT. Germline trimming cut 1 base from V and 3 bases from J; bases unmatched to any gene: 3. CDR3 loop: CASSEVWTGYEQYF. CDR3 nucleotides: TGTGCCAGCAGTGAAGTATGGACAGGCTACGAGCAGTACTTC.

This clonotype was counted once. The gene calls are TRBV11-3 and TRBJ2-1; 15 bases are shared with TRBD2. The CDR3 loop spans 17 amino acids. V gave up 5 bases and J gave up 3 bases; unmatched junction bases: 5. Germline V gene sequence: CDR1 SGHNT, CDR2 YENEEA. CDR3 protein: CASSLGTSGGFYNEQFF. The DNA of the CDR3 is TGTGCCAGCAGCCTTGGGACTAGCGGGGGGTTCTACAATGAGCAGTTCTTC.

This clonotype was observed a handful of times. J is TRBJ2-4 and V is TRBV29-1; TRBD1 matches at 7 bases. Near its end, the DNA agrees better with TRBJ2-5, so the J call may be wrong. Germline values: CDR1 SQVTM, CDR2 ANQGSEA. There are 13 residues in the CDR3. As DNA, the CDR3 is TGCAGCGTTGGGCCGAGGGGGCCAGAGACCCAGTACTTC. It translates to CSVGPRGPETQYF.

Points on this clonotype: One end of the junction fails to match germline, which may point to a read error. The chain recombines TRBV5-1 with TRBJ1-1; 9 bases map to TRBD1. The CDR3 contains 14 residues. Germline V gene lookup returns CDR1 SGHRS and CDR2 YFSETQ. The DNA of the CDR3 is TGCGCCAGCAGGGAAGGGACAGGGCTCACTGAAGCTTTCTTC. This gives the protein CASREGTGLTEAFF.

The gene calls are TRBV24-1 and TRBJ2-3, with 9 bases that match TRBD2. CDR3 length: 16 amino acids. From germline, CDR1 is KGHDR and CDR2 SFDVKD. Trimming removed 4 bases from V and 2 bases from J; junction bases left unmatched: 6. CDR3 region: CATSDSGTSHTDTQYF. In DNA, the CDR3 is TGTGCCACCAGTGACTCCGGGACTAGCCACACAGATACGCAGTATTTT.

V and J are TRBV7-2 and TRBJ2-3, with TRBD2 matching 14 bases. Unmatched junction bases numbered 9, after V lost 7 bases and J lost 6 bases. There are 16 residues in the CDR3. Germline V gene sequence: CDR1 SGHTA, CDR2 FQGNSA. Here the CDR3 DNA reads TGTGCCAGCACCAAGACTAGCGGGGGGGCATGGGATACGCAGTATTTT. Translating gives CASTKTSGGAWDTQYF.

Of note for this clonotype: Relative to the germline gene, one junction end is altered; a read error may explain this. V usage is TRBV3-1 and J usage is TRBJ2-5; no definite D call. The J call may not be correct, given that the DNA end is closer to TRBJ2-7. This CDR3 has 16 residues. The V gene's germline CDR1 is LGHDT and CDR2 YNNKEL (reference sequence). The CDR3: CASSPVRQSLYYEQYF. CDR3 coding DNA: TGTGCCAGTAGCCCCGTACGCCAGTCCCTCTACTACGAGCAGTACTTC.

This clonotype turned up a few times. The chain carries TRBV5-1 and TRBJ1-2; 8 bases are a match to TRBD1. Germline loops: CDR1 SGHRS, CDR2 YFSETQ. The CDR3 consists of 13 residues. V gave up 4 bases and J gave up 8 bases; unmatched junction bases: 7. CDR3 amino acids: CASSGGQGGGYTF. CDR3 bases: TGCGCCAGCAGCGGAGGACAGGGTGGAGGCTACACCTTC.

Points on this clonotype: The germline gene is not matched at one end of the junction; a read error may be the cause. The chain has TRBV4-2 and TRBJ1-4; D uncertain. CDR3 length: 14 residues. The germline gives CDR1 LGHNA, CDR2 YNFKEQ. CDR3: CASSQEATNEKLFF. CDR3 DNA sequence: TGTGCCAGCAGCCAAGAGGCAACTAATGAAAAGCTGTTTTTT.